This T cell receptor (beta chain) stems from a study of T cell repertoires in aging, cancer and after chemotherapy. Study-wide background: About 8.9 million TCR reads made up the full dataset.

Multiplex touch-down PCR with TRB-A/B primers amplified rearranged V-D-J TRB sequences. Via MiXCR, TCRdb re-called the multiplex PCR reads, giving one row per CDR3 protein. The sample records over a thousand distinct CDR3 sequences, under 30% being singletons. Peripheral blood genomic DNA, not sorted cells or RNA, was the template. Judged by abundance, this clonotype is medium-sized. Antigen unknown. Notes on the study in general: In each cancer cohort, median generation probability increased across chemotherapy, suggesting thymic output rebounded. These repertoire data do not allow conclusions about immunological memory after chemotherapy. In cancer patients, declining TCR diversity with age involved lost richness and lost evenness.

Sequencing was performed on blood. The receptor was derived from a human donor with a solid tumor.

The CDR3 region has the DNA TGTGCCAGTAGTATAGGGGGGACTAGCTGGGAGACCCAGTACTTC. The encoded protein is CASSIGGTSWETQYF. The chain has TRBV19 and TRBJ2-5; 9 nucleotides match TRBD2. The CDR3 loop spans 15 amino acids. V shed 1 base, J shed 5 bases, and the junction held 5 bases outside the gene matches. CDR1 and CDR2 from the germline V gene are LNHDA and SQIVND (reference sequence). Full variable domain (rest looked up from reference TRBV19 and TRBJ2-5): DGGITQSPKYLFRKEGQNVTLSCEQNLNHDAMYWYRQDPGQGLRLIYYSQIVNDFQKGDIAEGYSVSREKKESFPLTVTSAQKNPTAFYLCASSIGGTSWETQYFGPGTRLLVL.